These 18 T cell receptor beta chains were sequenced from one sample in a study of blood T cell repertoires in COVID-19. Assay used: immunoSEQ multiplex PCR; TCRdb lists only in-frame clones, some missing. The sample consists of 150,000 or so clones, roughly 84% of them appearing once. The sequencing input was PBMCs or T cells enriched from blood (not recorded which). These receptors were obtained from a man aged 70 or older who had been exposed to COVID-19.

The chain joins TRBV5-1 to TRBJ1-1; TRBD1 agrees at 8 bases. This CDR3 has 18 amino acids. The germline CDR1 and CDR2 sequences are SGHRS and YFSETQ. After removal of 3 bases from V and 0 bases from J, the junction contained 13 bases not matched to a gene. DNA of the CDR3: TGCGCCAGCAGCTGGTGGGGTCAGGGACAGGACGTGAACACTGAAGCTTTCTTT. It translates to CASSWWGQGQDVNTEAFF.

The rearrangement joins TRBV11-2 to TRBJ1-5, with TRBD1 identical over 8 bases. Germline-derived CDR1 and CDR2 are SGHAT and FQNNGV. V lost 5 bases and J lost 4; bases outside the gene matches: 4. This CDR3 has 14 residues. CDR3 amino acids: CASSRTGYNQPQHF. DNA of the CDR3: TGTGCCAGCAGCCGGACAGGGTATAATCAGCCCCAGCATTTT.

This clone was counted a few times. The chain recombines TRBV19 with TRBJ2-1, with 8 bases that match TRBD1. This CDR3 has 16 residues. Germline assignment: CDR1 LNHDA and CDR2 SQIVND (reference sequence). V lost 6 bases and J lost 4; bases outside the gene matches: 11. CDR3 in amino acids: CASRGSGTGDYNEQFF. CDR3 nucleotides: TGTGCCAGTAGGGGTTCCGGGACAGGAGATTACAATGAGCAGTTCTTC. Drawing the rest from reference TRBV19 and TRBJ2-1, the complete variable domain is DGGITQSPKYLFRKEGQNVTLSCEQNLNHDAMYWYRQDPGQGLRLIYYSQIVNDFQKGDIAEGYSVSREKKESFPLTVTSAQKNPTAFYLCASRGSGTGDYNEQFFGPGTRLTVL.

V is TRBV19 and J is TRBJ2-5; D unresolved. The CDR3 covers 13 residues. Deletions cut 1 base from V and 5 bases from J, with 8 bases between. Germline V gene data show CDR1 as LNHDA and CDR2 as SQIVND (reference sequence). The CDR3: CASSIAGSETQYF. CDR3 DNA sequence: TGTGCCAGTAGTATAGCGGGTTCCGAGACCCAGTACTTC.

The J gene is TRBJ2-2, the V gene TRBV4-1; 10 nucleotides line up with TRBD1. The CDR3 consists of 16 residues. The germline V gene has CDR1 MGHRA and CDR2 YSYEKL. V was pared by 1 base and J by 6 bases, with 5 bases of the junction left unmatched. CDR3 nucleotides: TGCGCCAGCAGCCAAGCTTCCGGGACAGGGGCCGGGGAGCTGTTTTTT. This sequence encodes CASSQASGTGAGELFF.

This clone occurred once. The rearrangement uses TRBV14 and TRBJ2-1, with TRBD2 identical over 15 bases. The CDR3 loop spans 15 amino acids. V dropped 3 bases and J dropped 6; count of bases not matched to a gene: 0. In germline, CDR1 is SGHDN, CDR2 FVKESK. CDR3 bases: TGTGCCAGCAGCCAGGGACTAGCGGGAGGCAATGAGCAGTTCTTC. It yields the protein CASSQGLAGGNEQFF. Supplemented by reference TRBV14 and TRBJ2-1, the full variable domain reads EAGVTQFPSHSVIEKGQTVTLRCDPISGHDNLYWYRRVMGKEIKFLLHFVKESKQDESGMPNNRFLAERTGGTYSTLKVQPAELEDSGVYFCASSQGLAGGNEQFFGPGTRLTVL.

A word on this clone: The same CDR3 is also encoded by other DNA sequences in this sample. The V call is TRBV5-1, the J call TRBJ2-1, with 10 bases identical to TRBD2. V shed 4 bases and J 0 bases; nucleotides not matched to a gene: 4. The CDR3 runs 16 residues. The germline CDR1 and CDR2 sequences are SGHRS and YFSETQ. CDR3 DNA: TGCGCCAGCAGCCTTCTAGCGGGGGCCTCCTACAATGAGCAGTTCTTC. Residues: CASSLLAGASYNEQFF.

The J gene is TRBJ2-7, the V gene TRBV6-5, with TRBD1 identical over 10 bases. CDR3 length: 14 residues. In germline, CDR1 is MNHEY, CDR2 SVGAGI. With V trimmed by 7 bases and J by 5 bases, 8 bases remained unmatched. This chain's CDR3 is CASNPGQGRNEQYF. The CDR3, as DNA: TGTGCCAGCAATCCGGGACAGGGGAGGAACGAGCAGTACTTC.

The V call is TRBV19, the J call TRBJ1-2; 10 nucleotides line up with TRBD1. The CDR3 has 15 residues. The germline gives CDR1 LNHDA, CDR2 SQIVND (reference sequence). Trimming at V came to 3 bases and at J to 8 bases, leaving 9 bases not matched to a gene. The CDR3 loop is CASSMGTGDYWGYTF. CDR3 bases: TGTGCCAGTAGTATGGGGACAGGGGACTATTGGGGCTACACCTTC.

This chain connects TRBV18 to TRBJ2-7; 9 positions agree with TRBD1. The junction had 7 bases not matched to a gene; V was cut back by 4 bases and J by 3 bases. CDR3 length equals 15 residues. The V gene's germline CDR1 is KGHSH and CDR2 LQKENI. In DNA, the CDR3 is TGTGCCAGCTCACTCGGGACAGGGAAAGGCTACGAGCAGTACTTC. It translates to CASSLGTGKGYEQYF. Combining the CDR3 with reference TRBV18 and TRBJ2-7 gives the whole variable domain NAGVMQNPRHLVRRRGQEARLRCSPMKGHSHVYWYRQLPEEGLKFMVYLQKENIIDESGMPKERFSAEFPKEGPSILRIQQVVRGDSAAYFCASSLGTGKGYEQYFGPGTRLTVT.

The genes are TRBV6-5 and TRBJ2-5, with D hard to call. Germline V gene sequence: CDR1 MNHEY, CDR2 SVGAGI. The V end was cut by 6 bases, the J end by 5 bases, with 13 bases between. The CDR3 spans 13 residues. The CDR3 spells CASRTAFGETQYF. The CDR3 bases are TGTGCCAGCAGGACGGCGTTCGGGGAGACCCAGTACTTC.

This sequence joins TRBV7-2 and TRBJ1-2, with D possibly being TRBD1 (6 bases). CDR3 length: 14 amino acids. Germline assignment: CDR1 SGHTA and CDR2 FQGNSA. Deletions cut 3 bases from V and 3 bases from J, with 11 bases between. Written as DNA, the CDR3 is TGTGCCAGCAGCTTGGAAAACAGGGACTATGGCTACACCTTC. Translated, it gives CASSLENRDYGYTF.

The V gene is TRBV14, the J gene TRBJ1-4; D is undetermined. This CDR3 has 14 amino acids. The germline gives CDR1 SGHDN, CDR2 FVKESK. Trimming pared 3 bases from V and 5 bases from J, leaving 10 bases between. The CDR3 DNA is TGTGCCAGCAGCCATGGCGGCTACAATGAAAAACTGTTTTTT. Amino acid sequence: CASSHGGYNEKLFF.

J is TRBJ2-7 and V is TRBV11-1; 7 positions match TRBD1. V lost 3 bases and J lost 6; bases outside the gene matches: 5. Germline lookup yields CDR1 SGHAT and CDR2 FQDESV (reference sequence). The CDR3 runs 13 residues. CDR3 in DNA: TGTGCCAGCAGCTTCGGACAGGCGAGCGAGCAGTACTTC. It translates to CASSFGQASEQYF.

The rearrangement uses TRBV4-1 and TRBJ2-7; 10 nucleotides agree with TRBD2. With 0 bases clipped from V and 6 bases from J, the junction kept 11 bases outside the gene matches. CDR1 and CDR2 (germline): MGHRA, YSYEKL. The CDR3 covers 17 residues. The CDR3 DNA reads TGCGCCAGCAGCCAAGATGATATGGGACTAGCGACCCGCGAGCAGTACTTC. Protein product: CASSQDDMGLATREQYF.

The chain recombines TRBV29-1 with TRBJ2-2; 9 nucleotides align to TRBD1. Germline CDR1 SQVTM, CDR2 ANQGSEA. There are 15 residues in the CDR3. The V and J ends lost 7 bases and 3 bases, in that order; junction bases with no gene match: 9. The DNA for the CDR3 is TGCAGCGCCGCGAGGGACAGGGTGGACACCGGGGAGCTGTTTTTT. Encoded protein: CSAARDRVDTGELFF.

For this clone: In this CDR3 the conserved last residue, phenylalanine or tryptophan, is missing, so a read error is likely. The DNA is omitted, as the CDR3 cannot be located on it reliably, and the CDR3 follows TCRdb's listing. The chain is built from TRBV14 and TRBJ2-7; the table's D gene call, TRBD2, was not cross checked with the DNA. Germline V gene data show CDR1 as SGHDN and CDR2 as FVKESK. The CDR3 sequence runs 10 residues, both termini included. CDR3 sequence reads: CASSQGVAAD.

This chain joins TRBV19 and TRBJ2-7; 8 bases are a match to TRBD1. Germline CDR1 LNHDA, CDR2 SQIVND (reference sequence). This CDR3 region has 15 residues. After removal of 2 bases from V and 3 bases from J, the junction contained 6 bases not matched to a gene. CDR3 protein: CASSIRYTGGYEQYF. The DNA of the CDR3 is TGTGCCAGTAGTATACGTTACACAGGGGGCTACGAGCAGTACTTC.